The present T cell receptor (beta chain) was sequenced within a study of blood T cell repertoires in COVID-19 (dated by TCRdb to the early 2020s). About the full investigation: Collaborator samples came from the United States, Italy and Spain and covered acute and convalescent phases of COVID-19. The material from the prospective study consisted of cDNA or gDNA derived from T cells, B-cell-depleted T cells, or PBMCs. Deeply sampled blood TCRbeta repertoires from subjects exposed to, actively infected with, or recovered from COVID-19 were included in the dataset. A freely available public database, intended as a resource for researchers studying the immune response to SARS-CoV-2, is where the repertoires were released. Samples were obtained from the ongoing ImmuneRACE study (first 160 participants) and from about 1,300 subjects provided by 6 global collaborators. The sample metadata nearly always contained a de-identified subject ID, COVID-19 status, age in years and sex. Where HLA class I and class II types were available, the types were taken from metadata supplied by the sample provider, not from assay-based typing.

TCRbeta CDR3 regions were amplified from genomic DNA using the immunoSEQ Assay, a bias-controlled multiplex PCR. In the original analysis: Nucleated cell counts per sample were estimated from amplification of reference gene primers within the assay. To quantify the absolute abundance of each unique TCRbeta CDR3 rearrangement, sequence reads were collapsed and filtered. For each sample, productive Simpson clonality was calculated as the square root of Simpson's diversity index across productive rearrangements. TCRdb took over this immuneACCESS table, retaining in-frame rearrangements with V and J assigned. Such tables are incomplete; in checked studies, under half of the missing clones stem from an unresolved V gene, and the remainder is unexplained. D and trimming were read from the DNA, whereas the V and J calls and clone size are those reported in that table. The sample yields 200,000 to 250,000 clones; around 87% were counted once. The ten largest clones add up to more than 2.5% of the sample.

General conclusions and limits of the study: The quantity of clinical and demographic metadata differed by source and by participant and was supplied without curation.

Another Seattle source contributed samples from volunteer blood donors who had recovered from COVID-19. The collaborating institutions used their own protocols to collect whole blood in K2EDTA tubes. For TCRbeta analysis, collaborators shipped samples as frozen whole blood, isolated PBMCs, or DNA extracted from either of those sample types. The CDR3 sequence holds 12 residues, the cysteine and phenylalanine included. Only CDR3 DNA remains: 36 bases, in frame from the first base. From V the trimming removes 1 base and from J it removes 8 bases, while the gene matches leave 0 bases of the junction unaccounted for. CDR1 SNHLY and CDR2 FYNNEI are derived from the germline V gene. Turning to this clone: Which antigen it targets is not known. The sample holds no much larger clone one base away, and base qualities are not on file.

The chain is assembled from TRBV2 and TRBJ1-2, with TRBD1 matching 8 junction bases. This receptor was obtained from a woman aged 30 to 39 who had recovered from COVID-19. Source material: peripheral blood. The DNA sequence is TGTGCCAGCAGTGAAGACAGGGGGGGCTACACCTTC. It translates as CASSEDRGGYTF. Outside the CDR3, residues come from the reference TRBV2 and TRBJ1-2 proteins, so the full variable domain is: EPEVTQTPSHQVTQMGQEVILRCVPISNHLYFYWYRQILGQKVEFLVSFYNNEISEKSEIFDDQFSVERPDGSNFTLKIRSTKLEDSAMYFCASSEDRGGYTFGSGTRLTVV.